These T cell receptor beta chains were read from a single sample in a study of cytomegalovirus exposure and HLA in healthy donors. Generated by immunoSEQ multiplex PCR, the TCRdb table keeps only in-frame clones and is missing some. The sample has 80,000 or so clones. Sequenced material: PBMCs. The receptors shown here come from a man aged 50 to 60 in good health and CMV-seropositive. Both conserved end residues are part of each CDR3. A D gene is named only where the DNA matches it firmly.

>-|TRBJ1-3|TRBV14
CASSQDPHDRFYSGNTIYF
TGTGCCAGCAGCCAAGATCCCCACGACAGGTTCTACTCTGGAAACACCATATATTTT
>TRBD1|TRBJ1-3|TRBV5-1
CASSLAPGTGENTIYF
TGCGCCAGCAGCTTGGCCCCCGGGACAGGGGAAAACACCATATATTTT
>-|TRBJ2-7|TRBV2
CASSEQGFEQYF
TGTGCCAGCAGTGAACAGGGCTTCGAGCAGTACTTC
>-|TRBJ2-2|TRBV29-1
CSIIRGGNGELFF
TGCAGCATTATCAGGGGAGGGAACGGGGAGCTGTTTTTT
>-|TRBJ1-2|TRBV11-2
CASSLDHAGVGGYTF
TGTGCCAGCAGCTTAGATCATGCAGGTGTTGGGGGCTACACCTTC
>-|TRBJ2-7|TRBV19
CASSVRGPTASVAYEQYF
TGTGCCAGTAGTGTCAGGGGTCCAACAGCGAGTGTTGCCTACGAGCAGTACTTC
>-|TRBJ2-5|TRBV6-6
CASSREFGETQYF
TGTGCCAGCAGTCGGGAGTTTGGGGAGACCCAGTACTTC
>-|TRBJ1-6|TRBV18
CASSPNLDNSPLHF
TGTGCCAGCTCACCAAATTTAGATAATTCACCCCTCCACTTT
>-|TRBJ2-1|TRBV6-5
CASSYGLERGMDEQFF
TGTGCCAGCAGTTACGGGCTGGAAAGGGGGATGGATGAGCAGTTCTTC
>-|TRBJ1-2|TRBV2
CASSPLRPYGYTF
TGTGCCAGCAGTCCACTAAGGCCCTATGGCTACACCTTC
>-|TRBJ2-1|TRBV27
CASKGDEQFF
TGTGCCAGCAAAGGGGATGAGCAGTTCTTC
>-|TRBJ2-1|TRBV6-1
CASNVRYSYNEQFF
TGTGCCAGCAACGTCCGGTACTCCTACAATGAGCAGTTCTTC
>TRBD1|TRBJ1-1|TRBV27
CASSRSDRRNTEAFF
TGTGCCAGCAGCCGATCGGACAGGCGGAACACTGAAGCTTTCTTT
>TRBD1|TRBJ1-2|TRBV30
CAWSTYRGDYGYTF
TGTGCCTGGAGTACCTACAGGGGCGACTATGGCTACACCTTC
>TRBD2|TRBJ2-3|TRBV19
CASSPQREWYGDTQYF
TGTGCCAGTAGTCCTCAGCGGGAGTGGTATGGAGATACGCAGTATTTT
>TRBD1|TRBJ1-2|TRBV19
CASSIDHRGTNYGYTF
TGTGCCAGTAGTATAGATCACAGGGGGACGAACTATGGCTACACCTTC
>TRBD1|TRBJ1-4|TRBV5-1
CASSLEGGGGEKLFF
TGCGCCAGCAGCTTGGAAGGGGGCGGAGGTGAAAAACTGTTTTTT
>TRBD2|TRBJ2-1|TRBV29-1
CSVVELAGPNEQFF
TGCAGCGTTGTTGAACTAGCGGGACCCAATGAGCAGTTCTTC
>TRBD2|TRBJ2-1|TRBV6-5
CASSPGLASYNEQFF
TGTGCCAGCAGTCCGGGACTAGCGTCCTACAATGAGCAGTTCTTC
>TRBD2|TRBJ2-3|TRBV4-2
CASSRAGGQDTQYF
TGTGCCAGCAGCCGGGCGGGGGGGCAAGATACGCAGTATTTT
>TRBD1|TRBJ2-5|TRBV11-3
CASSSTTGVEETQYF
TGTGCCAGCAGCTCGACCACAGGGGTCGAGGAGACCCAGTACTTC
>TRBD2|TRBJ2-7|TRBV7-9
CASSPSGNYEQYF
TGTGCCAGCAGCCCTAGCGGGAACTACGAGCAGTACTTC
>TRBD2|TRBJ2-1|TRBV6-5
CASSYVAGGGNEQFF
TGTGCCAGCAGTTACGTAGCGGGAGGGGGCAATGAGCAGTTCTTC